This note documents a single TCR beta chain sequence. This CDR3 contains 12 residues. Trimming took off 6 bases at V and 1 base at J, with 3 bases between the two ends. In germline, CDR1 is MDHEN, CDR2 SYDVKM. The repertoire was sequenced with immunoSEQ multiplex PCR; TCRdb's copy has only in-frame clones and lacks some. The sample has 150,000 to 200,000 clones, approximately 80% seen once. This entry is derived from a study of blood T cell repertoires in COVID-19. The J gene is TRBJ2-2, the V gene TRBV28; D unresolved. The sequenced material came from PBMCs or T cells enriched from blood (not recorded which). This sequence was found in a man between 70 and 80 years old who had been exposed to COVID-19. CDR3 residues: CASRRNTGELFF. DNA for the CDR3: TGTGCCAGCAGGCGGAACACCGGGGAGCTGTTTTTT.